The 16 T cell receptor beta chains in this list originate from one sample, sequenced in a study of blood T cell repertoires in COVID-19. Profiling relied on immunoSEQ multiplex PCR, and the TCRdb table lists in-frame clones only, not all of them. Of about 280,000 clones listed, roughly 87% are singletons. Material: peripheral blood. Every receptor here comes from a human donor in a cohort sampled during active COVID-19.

In nucleotides, the CDR3 is TGTGCCAGCAGCCTGCCGGGGACTATTTACAATGAGCAGTTCTTC. Translation: CASSLPGTIYNEQFF. The genes are TRBV6-2 or TRBV6-3 and TRBJ2-1; 7 bases match TRBD2. The junction had 9 bases not matched to a gene; V was cut back by 6 bases and J by 4 bases. Germline CDR1 and CDR2: MNHEY and SVGEGT. This CDR3 spans 15 amino acids.

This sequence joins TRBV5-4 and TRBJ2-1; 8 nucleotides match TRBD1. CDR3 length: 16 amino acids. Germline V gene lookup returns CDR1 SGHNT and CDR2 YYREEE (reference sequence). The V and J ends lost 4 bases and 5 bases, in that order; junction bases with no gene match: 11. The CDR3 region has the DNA TGTGCCAGCAGCCCTCAGGGGGCGGGAAGAAACAATGAGCAGTTCTTC. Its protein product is CASSPQGAGRNNEQFF. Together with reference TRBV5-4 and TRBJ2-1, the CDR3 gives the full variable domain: ETGVTQSPTHLIKTRGQQVTLRCSSQSGHNTVSWYQQALGQGPQFIFQYYREEENGRGNFPPRFSGLQFPNYSSELNVNALELDDSALYLCASSPQGAGRNNEQFFGPGTRLTVL.

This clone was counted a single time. The DNA of the CDR3 is TGTGCCAGCAGCTTAGCGGGACTAGCGGGGAACACAGATACGCAGTATTTT. It codes for CASSLAGLAGNTDTQYF. The rearrangement uses TRBV13 and TRBJ2-3; 13 bases line up with TRBD2. V trimming: 1 base; J trimming: 2 bases; junction bases outside the gene matches: 3. This CDR3 has 17 amino acids. CDR1 and CDR2 (germline): PRHDT, FYEKMQ (reference sequence).

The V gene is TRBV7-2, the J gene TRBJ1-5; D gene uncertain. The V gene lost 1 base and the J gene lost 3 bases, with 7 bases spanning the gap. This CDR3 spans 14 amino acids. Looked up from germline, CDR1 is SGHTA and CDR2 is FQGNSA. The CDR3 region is CASSLGRNNQPQHF. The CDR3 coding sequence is TGTGCCAGCAGCTTAGGCAGGAACAATCAGCCCCAGCATTTT.

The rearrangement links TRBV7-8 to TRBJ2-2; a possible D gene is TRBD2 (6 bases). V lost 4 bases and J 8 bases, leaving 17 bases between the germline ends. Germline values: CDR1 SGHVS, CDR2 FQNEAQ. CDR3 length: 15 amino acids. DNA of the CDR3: TGTGCCAGCAGCTCGCGGGACTGGGGGATGGGGGAGCTGTTTTTT. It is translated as CASSSRDWGMGELFF.

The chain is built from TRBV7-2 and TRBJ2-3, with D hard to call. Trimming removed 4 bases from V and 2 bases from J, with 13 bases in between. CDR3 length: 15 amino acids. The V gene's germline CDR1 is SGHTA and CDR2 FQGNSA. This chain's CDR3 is CASSYGGQPTDTQYF. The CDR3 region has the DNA TGTGCCAGCAGCTATGGTGGGCAACCCACAGATACGCAGTATTTT.

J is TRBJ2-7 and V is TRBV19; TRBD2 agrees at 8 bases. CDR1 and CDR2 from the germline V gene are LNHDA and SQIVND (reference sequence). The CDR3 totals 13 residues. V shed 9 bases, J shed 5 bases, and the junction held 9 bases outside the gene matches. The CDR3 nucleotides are TGTGCCAGCCCATGGACTAGCCGACACGAGCAGTACTTC. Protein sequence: CASPWTSRHEQYF.

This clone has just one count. DNA of the CDR3: TGTGCCAGCAGCCAACGAGGACAGGGTGGAAACACCATATATTTT. It translates to CASSQRGQGGNTIYF. The chain links TRBV3-1 (or the pseudogene TRBV3-2) to TRBJ1-3, with 8 bases identical to TRBD1. V dropped 2 bases and J dropped 3; count of bases not matched to a gene: 3. This CDR3 is 15 amino acids long. From germline, CDR1 is LGHDT and CDR2 YNNKEL (reference sequence).

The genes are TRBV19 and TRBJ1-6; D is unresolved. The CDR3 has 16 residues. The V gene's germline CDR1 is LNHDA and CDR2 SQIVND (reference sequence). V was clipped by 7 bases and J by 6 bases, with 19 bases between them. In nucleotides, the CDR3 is TGTGCCAGTACGGAGACGGCGGGGAGCCCTAATTCACCCCTCCACTTT. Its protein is CASTETAGSPNSPLHF.

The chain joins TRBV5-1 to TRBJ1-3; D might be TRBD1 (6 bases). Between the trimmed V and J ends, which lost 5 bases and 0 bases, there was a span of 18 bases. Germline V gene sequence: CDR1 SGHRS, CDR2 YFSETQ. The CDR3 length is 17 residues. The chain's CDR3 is CASRKDSAYSSGNTIYF. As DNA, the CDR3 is TGCGCCAGCAGAAAGGACAGCGCCTATTCCTCTGGAAACACCATATATTTT.

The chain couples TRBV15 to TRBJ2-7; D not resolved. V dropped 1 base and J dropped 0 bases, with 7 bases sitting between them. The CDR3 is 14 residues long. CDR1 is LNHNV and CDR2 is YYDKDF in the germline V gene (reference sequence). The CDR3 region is CATSRVAASYEQYF. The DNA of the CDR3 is TGTGCCACCAGCAGAGTGGCTGCCTCCTACGAGCAGTACTTC.

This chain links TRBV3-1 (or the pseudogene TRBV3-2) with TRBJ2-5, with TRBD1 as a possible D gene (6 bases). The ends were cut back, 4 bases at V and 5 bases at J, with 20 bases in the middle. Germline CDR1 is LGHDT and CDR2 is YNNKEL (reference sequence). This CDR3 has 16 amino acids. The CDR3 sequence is CASSLPLDSLQETQYF. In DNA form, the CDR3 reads TGTGCCAGCAGCCTCCCCTTGGACAGCCTTCAGGAGACCCAGTACTTC.

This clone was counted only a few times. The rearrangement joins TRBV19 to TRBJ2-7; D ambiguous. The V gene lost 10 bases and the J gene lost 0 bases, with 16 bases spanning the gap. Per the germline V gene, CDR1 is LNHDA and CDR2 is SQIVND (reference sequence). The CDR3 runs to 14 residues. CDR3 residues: CATSDFRGSYEQYF. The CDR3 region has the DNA TGTGCCACCTCGGATTTCAGAGGCTCCTACGAGCAGTACTTC.

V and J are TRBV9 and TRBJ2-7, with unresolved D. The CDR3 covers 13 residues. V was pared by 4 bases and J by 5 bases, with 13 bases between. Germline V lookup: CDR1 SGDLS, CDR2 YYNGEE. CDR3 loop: CASSPRTTNEQYF. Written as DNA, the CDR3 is TGTGCCAGCAGCCCCCGCACCACAAACGAGCAGTACTTC.

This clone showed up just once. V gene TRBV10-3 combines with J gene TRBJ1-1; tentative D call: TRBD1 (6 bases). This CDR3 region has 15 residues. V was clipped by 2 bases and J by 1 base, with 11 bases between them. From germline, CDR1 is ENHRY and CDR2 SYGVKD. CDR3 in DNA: TGTGCCATCAGTGAGACCAGGGGCGCGAACACTGAAGCTTTCTTT. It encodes CAISETRGANTEAFF.

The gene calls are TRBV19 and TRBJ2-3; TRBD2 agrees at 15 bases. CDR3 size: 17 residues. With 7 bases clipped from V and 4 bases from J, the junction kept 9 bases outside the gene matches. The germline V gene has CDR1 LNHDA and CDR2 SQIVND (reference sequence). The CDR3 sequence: CASTQSGTSGRPDTQYF. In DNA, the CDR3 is TGTGCCAGTACCCAATCCGGGACTAGCGGGAGGCCAGATACGCAGTATTTT.